In this sample, the clone carrying this T cell receptor beta chain turned up a few times. Repertoires were generated with immunoSEQ multiplex PCR, while TCRdb's copy carries only in-frame clones and drops some. Found here are roughly 96,000 clones, 70% to 90% of them singletons; the top ten hold approximately 5.4%. The data are from a study of identifying expanded T cells in peripheral blood. This receptor was obtained from a person aged 18 to 75 in good health. Sequencing was performed on blood.

DNA for the CDR3: TGTGCCATCACAACGGACAGGGGGAACACTGAAGCTTTCTTT. It yields the protein CAITTDRGNTEAFF. The V and J genes are TRBV10-3 and TRBJ1-1; 9 bases match TRBD1. From germline, CDR1 is ENHRY and CDR2 SYGVKD. Unmatched junction bases numbered 4, after V lost 7 bases and J lost 1 base. There are 14 residues in the CDR3.